This T cell receptor (beta chain) appears in the sequencing data of a study of cytomegalovirus exposure and HLA in healthy donors. Findings and limits, study-wide: A later analysis found common viral pathogens apparently linked to several of the most significant clusters. Presence/absence analyses treated sequencing depth as roughly uniform across donors.

The PCR made use of 60 Vbeta and 13 Jbeta primers. Measured with immunoSEQ multiplex PCR; TCRdb has only the in-frame clones, and not every one. The top ten clones hold 3.5% to 5% of a sample with 100,000 to 150,000 clones, over 60% of them seen once. With regard to this clone: Its antigen is undetermined.

The length of the CDR3 is 14 residues. In germline, CDR1 is ENHRY, CDR2 SYGVKD. Trimming took 6 bases from V and 4 from J; bases not matched to a gene: 6. The receptor's source is a male donor in good health and CMV-seropositive. Material for sequencing was PBMCs. This sequence joins TRBV10-3 and TRBJ1-2; 9 bases are a match to TRBD1. The CDR3 region is CAIRGQGHVYGYTF. CDR3 bases: TGTGCCATCAGAGGACAGGGGCACGTCTATGGCTACACCTTC.